This T cell receptor beta chain was documented in a study of blood T cell repertoires in COVID-19. Study in general: Whether acute or convalescent, the COVID-19 samples came from the United States, Italy and Spain.

Original handling: The assay estimated nucleated cells by amplifying reference gene primers. Sequencing used immunoSEQ multiplex PCR; TCRdb keeps in-frame clones, though not all of them. V and J calls and clone size are given by that table; D and trimming were obtained from the DNA. Altogether about 100,000 clones are present, roughly 90% being singletons, with the ten largest covering under 7.5%. V dropped 1 base and J dropped 7 bases, with 13 bases sitting between them. The germline V gene has CDR1 LGHDT and CDR2 YNNKEL (reference sequence). This CDR3 is 14 amino acids long. The sequencing input was peripheral blood. The receptor's source is a woman aged 55 to 70 with acute or convalescent COVID-19. V gene TRBV3-1 (or the pseudogene TRBV3-2) combines with J gene TRBJ1-2; a possible D gene is TRBD1 (6 bases). This CDR3 reads CASSQGQGTGGYTF. CDR3 in DNA: TGTGCCAGCAGCCAAGGTCAGGGGACGGGTGGCTACACCTTC.